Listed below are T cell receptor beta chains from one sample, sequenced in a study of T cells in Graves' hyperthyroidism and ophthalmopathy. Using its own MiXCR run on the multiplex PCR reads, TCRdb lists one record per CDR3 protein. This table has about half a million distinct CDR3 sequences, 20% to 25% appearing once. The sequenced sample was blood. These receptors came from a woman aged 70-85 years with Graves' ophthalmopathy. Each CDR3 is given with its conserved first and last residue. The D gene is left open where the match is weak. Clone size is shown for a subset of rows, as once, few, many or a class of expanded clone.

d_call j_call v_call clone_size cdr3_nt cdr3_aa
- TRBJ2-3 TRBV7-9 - TGTGCCAGCAGCTTGGGTCAACAGGGTTCGGATACGCAGTATTTT CASSLGQQGSDTQYF
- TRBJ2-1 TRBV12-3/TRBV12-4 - TGTGCCAGCAAGAAGGGGCAGACGTGGGGCAATGAGCAGTTCTTC CASKKGQTWGNEQFF
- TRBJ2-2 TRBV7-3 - TGTGCCAGCAGCTTATCATCTGGCGGGGAGCTGTTTTTT CASSLSSGGELFF
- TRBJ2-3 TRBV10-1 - TGCGCCAGCAGTGAGTCGACTCCCCCCACAGATACGCAGTATTTT CASSESTPPTDTQYF
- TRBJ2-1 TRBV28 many TGTGCCAGCACACGTTGGGGGACCGACAATGAGCAGTTCTTC CASTRWGTDNEQFF
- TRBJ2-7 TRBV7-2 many TGTGCCAGCAGCTTAGGGGCGAGGGTAAACTACGAGCAGTACTTC CASSLGARVNYEQYF
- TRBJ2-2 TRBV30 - TGTGCCTGGAGGAAGACGGGGGACGCCGGGGAGCTGTTTTTT CAWRKTGDAGELFF
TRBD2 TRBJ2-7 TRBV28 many TGTGCCACCGCGGGGAGGGTAGGAGAGCAGTACTTC CATAGRVGEQYF
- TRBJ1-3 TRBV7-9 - TGTGCCAGCAGCCAACCGGGGAGCTCTGGAAACACCATATATTTT CASSQPGSSGNTIYF
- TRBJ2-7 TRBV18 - TGTGCCAGCTCGCCGGGTCCCTACGAGCAGTACTTC CASSPGPYEQYF
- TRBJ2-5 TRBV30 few TGTGCCTGGAGTGTATATGAGACCCAGTACTTC CAWSVYETQYF
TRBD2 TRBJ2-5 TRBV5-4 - TGTGCCAGCAGCCAACTGGATAGCGGGAGGGAGGAGACCAAGTACTTC CASSQLDSGREETKYF
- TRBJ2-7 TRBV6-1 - TGTGCCAGCAGTCCAAGACTGGGATTGGGTGTCGCCTACGAGCAGTACTTC CASSPRLGLGVAYEQYF
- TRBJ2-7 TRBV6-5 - TGTGCCAGCAGTTACAGTATCGGGGGGCCCTACGAGCAGTACTTC CASSYSIGGPYEQYF
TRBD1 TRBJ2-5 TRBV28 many TGTGCCAGCAGTTTAATTGGAGTCGGGACAGGGGGTTTGGAGACCCAGTACTTC CASSLIGVGTGGLETQYF
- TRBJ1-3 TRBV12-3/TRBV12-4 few TGTGCCAGCAGTACCCTGGGGGGATCGGCTGGAAACACCATATATTTT CASSTLGGSAGNTIYF
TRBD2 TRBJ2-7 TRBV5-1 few TGCGCCAGCAAAGTGGGACTAGCGGGAGGTGCCTACGAGCAGTACTTC CASKVGLAGGAYEQYF
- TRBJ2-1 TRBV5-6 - TGTGCCAGCAGCTTCATGGATCTAGAGCAGTTCTTC CASSFMDLEQFF
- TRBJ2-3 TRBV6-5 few TGTGCCAGCAGTTACTCGAATCAGGTCCGCACAGATACGCAGTATTTT CASSYSNQVRTDTQYF
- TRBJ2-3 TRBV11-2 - TGTGCCAGCAGCACTGTCCGCCGTCAGTATTTT CASSTVRRQYF
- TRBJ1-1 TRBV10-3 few TGTGCCATATCAGAACAGAACACTGAAGCTTTCTTT CAISEQNTEAFF
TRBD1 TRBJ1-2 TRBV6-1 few TGTGCCAGCAGCCACAGGGGGCATAACTATGGCTACACCTTC CASSHRGHNYGYTF
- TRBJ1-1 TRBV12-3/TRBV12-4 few TGTGCCGGTTCGTTGGGGGGGGCGAGGACTGAAGCTTTCTTT CAGSLGGARTEAFF
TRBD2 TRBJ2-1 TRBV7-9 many TGTGCCAGCAGCCTACCGGGCGGGAGGGGGGTCAATGAGCAGTTCTTC CASSLPGGRGVNEQFF
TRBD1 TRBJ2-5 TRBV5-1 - TGCGCCAGCAGCCTAAGTTCCGGGACAGCGGAGACCCAGTACTTC CASSLSSGTAETQYF
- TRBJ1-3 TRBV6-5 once TGTGCCAGCAGTTACTCGGCCCGGGTCTCTGGAAACACCATATATTTT CASSYSARVSGNTIYF
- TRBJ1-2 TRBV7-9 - TGTGCCAGCAGCTCCGGTAGCCTAACCGGGGATGGCTACACCTTC CASSSGSLTGDGYTF
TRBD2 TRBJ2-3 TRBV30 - TGTGCCTGGAGTAACGGGACTAGCGGATTCACAGATACGCAGTATTTT CAWSNGTSGFTDTQYF
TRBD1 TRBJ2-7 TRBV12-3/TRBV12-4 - TGTGCCAGCAGTTTAGGACAGGGGCAGTACTTC CASSLGQGQYF
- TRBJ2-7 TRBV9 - TGTGCCAGCAGCCCCACAGCTCGGACAGCATCCTACGAGCAGTACTTC CASSPTARTASYEQYF
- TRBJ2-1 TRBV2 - TGTGCCAGCAGTGAAGTAAGGGGCAATGAGCAGTTCTTC CASSEVRGNEQFF
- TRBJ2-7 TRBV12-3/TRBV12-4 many TGTGCCAGCAGTTTAGAGGGGATCGGGTCCTACGAGCAGTACTTC CASSLEGIGSYEQYF
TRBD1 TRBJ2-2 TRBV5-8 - TGTGCCAGCAGCTGGAGGGGACAGGGGTCCGGGGAGCTGTTTTTT CASSWRGQGSGELFF
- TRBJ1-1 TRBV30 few TGTGCCTGGGCCCCCCGGCGGGGAGTGAACACTGAAGCTTTCTTT CAWAPRRGVNTEAFF
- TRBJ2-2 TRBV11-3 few TGTGCCAGCAGCTTAATGCTGGGGGCGAACACCGGGGAGCTGTTTTTT CASSLMLGANTGELFF
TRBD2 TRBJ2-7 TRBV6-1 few TGTGCCAGCAGTGAAGCGCTTCGGGGACTAGCGGGAGGAGAGCAGTACTTC CASSEALRGLAGGEQYF
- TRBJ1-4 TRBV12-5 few TGTGCTAGGGCCCTCGGGGCAACTAATGAAAAACTGTTTTTT CARALGATNEKLFF
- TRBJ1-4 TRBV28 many TGTGCCAGCAGTTCAATTAATGAAAAACTGTTTTTT CASSSINEKLFF
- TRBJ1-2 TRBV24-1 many TGTGCCACCAGTGATGCCTGGACGGATCCATCTGGCTACACCTTC CATSDAWTDPSGYTF
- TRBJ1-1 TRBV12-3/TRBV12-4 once TGTGCCAGCAGTTATGGAGGAGAGACTGAAGCTTTCTTT CASSYGGETEAFF